The T cell receptor (beta chain) under discussion was sequenced for a study of shared clonotypes between healthy human individuals. For this clone: Its antigen is not known.

CD45RO-negative cells were positively selected for CCR7, leaving out terminally differentiated effector memory CD45RA+ cells. Sequencing was performed with immunoSEQ multiplex PCR; in TCRdb, only in-frame clones are kept and a portion is missing. The repertoire has just over 2,000,000 clones, about 95% of them found once; the top ten carry 1.1%. This CDR3 has 13 amino acids. Per the germline V gene, CDR1 is SGDLS and CDR2 is YYNGEE. Trimming took 0 bases from V and 2 from J, leaving 5 bases between them. Study-wide points: Only blood underwent sampling, and tissue repertoires likely differ. The donor pool, a small one, limited the genetic and exposure-history diversity represented. Against clonotypes common to all four donors, non-shared ones had lower generation probabilities. Naive subsets typically showed greater estimated richness than memory subsets.

This receptor was taken from a man younger than 30 in good health. The material sequenced was naive CD8+ T cells sorted from blood. This rearrangement joins TRBV9 to TRBJ1-2; no reliable D call. CDR3 sequence: CASSVDENYGYTF. CDR3 nucleotide sequence: TGTGCCAGCAGCGTAGACGAGAACTATGGCTACACCTTC.